This TCR beta chain was sequenced in a study of shared clonotypes between healthy human individuals. General study findings and limits: Naive subsets generally had larger estimated richness than memory subsets. Relative to clonotypes present in all four donors, those not shared had lower generation probabilities.

The assay was immunoSEQ multiplex PCR, and TCRdb's table has in-frame clones only and misses some. The table includes about 820,000 clones, about 92% detected once. About this clone itself: Its matching antigen is unknown.

CD45RO-negative, CCR7-positively selected cells formed the naive CD8 fraction, excluding terminally differentiated effector memory CD45RA+ cells. The CDR3 runs to 13 residues. Germline lookup yields CDR1 MNHEY and CDR2 SMNVEV (reference sequence). The V and J ends lost 5 bases and 5 bases respectively, with 9 bases between them. This chain uses TRBV27 with TRBJ2-2, with a weak D call TRBD2 (5 bases). The TCR originated in a man aged 25 to 40 in good health. Sequencing used naive CD8+ T cells sorted from blood. The CDR3 sequence: CASSGSRTGELFF. The CDR3 DNA reads TGTGCCAGCAGTGGGAGTCGGACCGGGGAGCTGTTTTTT.